This T cell receptor beta chain was recorded in a study of T cell responses to AZD1222 COVID-19 vaccine. Regarding the study as a whole: Spike-specific TCR depth and breadth grew after two AZD1222 doses. Donors, mostly white British, included more females; clonal diversity was possibly underestimated. CD4 TCRs associated with vaccination spanned spike, dominating at 160-218 and 743-854.

A note on this clone: Its antigen remains unknown.

Repertoires were generated with immunoSEQ multiplex PCR, while TCRdb's copy carries only in-frame clones and drops some. The sample yields 150,000 to 200,000 clones, approximately 90% seen once. Losses at the gene ends were 4 bases for V and 6 bases for J; bases not matched to a gene: 7. The CDR3 is 14 residues long. Germline values: CDR1 LGHDT, CDR2 YNNKEL (reference sequence). The sequence was collected from an adult who received the MenACWY meningococcal vaccine as a control. The gene calls are TRBV3-1 (or the pseudogene TRBV3-2) and TRBJ2-7; 9 positions agree with TRBD2. Sequencing was performed on peripheral blood, taken 28 days after the second dose of the MenACWY control vaccine. The CDR3 here is CASSPGTSPGEQYF. The CDR3 region has the DNA TGTGCCAGCAGCCCTGGGACTAGCCCAGGCGAGCAGTACTTC.